The TCR beta chain described here comes from a study of post-analysis software for immune sequencing data. Turning to the study itself: Included courses were relapsing-remitting and secondary progressive multiple sclerosis; progressive-relapsing multiple sclerosis was also included. Findings and limits, study-wide: TRBV segments more frequent in patients than in controls numbered about five and included TRBV5-6, TRBV5-1 and TRBV20-1.

Unique molecular identifiers were present in the TCR beta cDNA libraries. About 500,000 cDNA molecules were obtained from roughly 1 to 10 million T cells. Using its own MiXCR run on the PCR reads, TCRdb lists one record per CDR3 protein. This sample has fewer than 900,000 distinct CDR3 sequences, with just over 45% found just once. CDR1 is SGHVS and CDR2 is FQNEAQ in the germline V gene. This CDR3 is 13 amino acids long. Trimming removed 5 bases from V and 7 bases from J; junction bases left unmatched: 5. With respect to this clonotype: No antigen is known for it. The conserved final phenylalanine or tryptophan is absent from the CDR3, which likely points to a read error.

The chain links TRBV7-8 to TRBJ2-5; 9 positions match TRBD1. Sequencing was carried out using blood. The source of this sequence is a girl aged 10-17 years with multiple sclerosis. CDR3 in amino acids: CASSRTGVGTQYV. CDR3 coding DNA: TGTGCCAGCAGCAGGACAGGGGTGGGGACCCAGTACGTC.